These T cell receptor beta chains were read from a single sample in a study of blood T cells in healthy people across ages. MiXCR, applied by TCRdb to the 5' RACE reads, yields one record per CDR3 protein. Among around 870,000 distinct CDR3 sequences listed, 25% to 30% were seen once. The sample consisted of blood. All receptors come from a woman at least 80 years old in good health. Each CDR3 is given with its conserved first and last residue. The order of the fields is J gene, D gene, V gene, clone size, CDR3 protein, CDR3 DNA. D genes are given only for firm matches. A clone size is listed for some rows: how often the clone was seen (once, few, many), or a class if it is expanded.

>TRBJ2-4|TRBD1|TRBV7-9|many
CASSLGGTGRRLKNIQYF
TGTGCCAGCAGCTTAGGGGGGACAGGGCGGCGTCTCAAAAACATTCAGTACTTC
>TRBJ1-6|TRBD1|TRBV3-1|many
CASSQLSSGTGGINSPLHF
TGTGCCAGCAGCCAATTAAGTTCCGGGACAGGGGGAATTAATTCACCCCTCCACTTT
>TRBJ2-3|-|TRBV10-3|many
CATSSGVVTDTQYF
TGTGCCACCAGCTCAGGGGTCGTGACAGATACGCAGTATTTT
>TRBJ2-4|-|TRBV7-2|-
CASQRTPRVAKNIQYF
TGTGCCAGCCAGCGGACTCCGAGGGTTGCCAAAAACATTCAGTACTTC
>TRBJ1-1|-|TRBV10-3|-
CAISYRENTEAFF
TGTGCCATCAGTTACAGGGAGAACACTGAAGCTTTCTTT
>TRBJ1-1|-|TRBV20-1|-
CSARDRLQTHTEAFF
TGCAGTGCTAGAGATCGCCTACAGACACACACTGAAGCTTTCTTT
>TRBJ2-7|-|TRBV20-1|few
CSARGVESYEQYF
TGCAGTGCTAGAGGTGTGGAGAGCTACGAGCAGTACTTC
>TRBJ1-1|-|TRBV9|few
CASSAPGTLNTEAFF
TGTGCCAGCAGCGCCCCCGGGACGTTGAACACTGAAGCTTTCTTT
>TRBJ1-2|-|TRBV12-3/TRBV12-4|many
CASSPGGEIYGYTF
TGTGCCAGCAGCCCCGGGGGGGAGATCTATGGCTACACCTTC
>TRBJ1-2|-|TRBV6-5|many
CASSSSSGYTF
TGTGCCAGCAGTTCGTCGAGTGGCTACACCTTC
>TRBJ1-1|TRBD1|TRBV10-1|-
CASSESGQGIGEAFF
TGCGCCAGCAGTGAATCAGGACAGGGGATTGGTGAAGCTTTCTTT
>TRBJ2-5|TRBD2|TRBV20-1|many
CSARADGGVQETQYF
TGCAGTGCTAGAGCCGACGGGGGGGTCCAAGAGACCCAGTACTTC
>TRBJ1-4|-|TRBV7-2|many
CASSQDRWGEKLFF
TGTGCCAGCAGCCAAGACAGGTGGGGTGAAAAACTGTTTTTT
>TRBJ2-1|-|TRBV7-2|many
CASSLEQGRGNEQFF
TGTGCCAGCAGCTTAGAACAGGGAAGAGGCAATGAGCAGTTCTTC
>TRBJ2-2|-|TRBV12-3/TRBV12-4|few
CASTRRGAGTGELFF
TGTGCCAGCACCCGGAGGGGGGCTGGCACCGGGGAGCTGTTTTTT
>TRBJ2-7|TRBD1|TRBV10-3|many
CAISRRGPDYEQYF
TGTGCCATCAGTCGTAGGGGGCCAGACTACGAGCAGTACTTC
>TRBJ1-2|TRBD1|TRBV20-1|many
CSARRGQGMWGGYTF
TGCAGTGCTAGACGGGGACAGGGGATGTGGGGTGGCTACACCTTC
>TRBJ2-5|-|TRBV11-3|-
CASSQAGKLEEAQYF
TGTGCCAGCAGCCAGGCCGGGAAACTAGAAGAGGCCCAGTACTTC
>TRBJ2-1|-|TRBV12-3/TRBV12-4|-
CASSPSGRQFF
TGTGCCAGTAGCCCCTCGGGCCGGCAGTTCTTC
>TRBJ2-3|-|TRBV7-2|many
CASSHRVGRDTQYF
TGTGCCAGCAGCCACAGGGTAGGAAGAGATACGCAGTATTTT
>TRBJ1-5|-|TRBV6-4|-
CASSDSHDGNQPQHF
TGTGCCAGCAGTGACTCTCATGATGGCAATCAGCCCCAGCATTTT
>TRBJ2-5|-|TRBV4-1|-
CASLWQYF
TGCGCCAGCCTGTGGCAGTACTTC
>TRBJ2-5|-|TRBV20-1|many
CSANSVAQETQYF
TGCAGTGCTAATAGCGTTGCGCAGGAGACCCAGTACTTC
>TRBJ1-1|TRBD1|TRBV18|-
CASSAGGRGKVTEAFF
TGTGCCAGCTCAGCCGGGGGCAGGGGGAAGGTCACTGAAGCTTTCTTT
>TRBJ1-1|TRBD1|TRBV30|few
CAWTYGTGNTEAFF
TGTGCCTGGACCTATGGGACAGGGAATACTGAAGCTTTCTTT
>TRBJ2-1|-|TRBV7-8|few
CAGSLRDGSSYNEQFF
TGTGCCGGCAGCTTAAGGGACGGAAGCTCCTACAATGAGCAGTTCTTC
>TRBJ1-5|TRBD1|TRBV12-3/TRBV12-4|-
CVSSLQGGNQPQHF
TGTGTCAGCAGTTTACAGGGGGGCAATCAGCCCCAGCATTTT
>TRBJ1-5|TRBD1|TRBV20-1|many
CSARDADRVGNQPQHF
TGCAGTGCTAGAGATGCCGACAGGGTGGGCAATCAGCCCCAGCATTTT
>TRBJ1-4|TRBD1|TRBV7-9|many
CASSARQGEMRSNEKLFF
TGTGCCAGCAGCGCCAGACAGGGAGAGATGCGGTCTAATGAAAAACTGTTTTTT
>TRBJ1-1|-|TRBV27|few
CASSPSAGLNTEAFF
TGTGCCAGCAGCCCCAGTGCTGGCTTGAACACTGAAGCTTTCTTT
>TRBJ1-6|TRBD1|TRBV15|many
CATSKDRLNSPLHF
TGTGCCACCAGCAAGGACAGGCTTAATTCACCCCTCCACTTT
>TRBJ2-7|-|TRBV6-5|-
CASSYGPRGPYEQYF
TGTGCCAGCAGTTACGGTCCGAGAGGGCCCTACGAGCAGTACTTC
>TRBJ2-7|TRBD1|TRBV10-3|few
CAIRGQERYYEQYF
TGTGCCATCAGAGGACAGGAGCGCTACTACGAGCAGTACTTC
>TRBJ1-2|TRBD1|TRBV6-5|many
CASSPGVGQGYGYTF
TGTGCCAGCAGTCCAGGGGTAGGACAGGGCTATGGCTACACCTTC
>TRBJ1-4|TRBD1|TRBV7-2|-
CASSRRAGQGRISLFF
TGTGCCAGCAGCAGGAGGGCGGGACAGGGTCGAATTTCACTGTTTTTT
>TRBJ2-1|-|TRBV7-2|-
CASSSTYGQFF
TGTGCCAGCAGCTCCACCTACGGGCAGTTCTTC
>TRBJ2-7|-|TRBV21-1|-
CASRPWDRGSEQYF
TGTGCCAGCAGACCCTGGGACAGGGGAAGTGAGCAGTACTTC
>TRBJ2-3|-|TRBV12-3/TRBV12-4|many
CASSFMKRTDTQYF
TGTGCCAGCAGTTTTATGAAGAGAACAGATACGCAGTATTTT
>TRBJ2-1|TRBD1|TRBV3-1|many
CASSQGAGGMFF
TGTGCCAGCAGCCAAGGCGCAGGGGGTATGTTCTTC
>TRBJ1-1|TRBD1|TRBV6-2/TRBV6-3|-
CASSSDRVVTEAFF
TGTGCCAGCAGTTCAGACAGGGTGGTGACTGAAGCTTTCTTT
>TRBJ1-2|-|TRBV7-9|many
CASSQAVARLGYTF
TGTGCCAGCAGCCAAGCTGTCGCCAGACTTGGCTACACCTTC
>TRBJ2-3|-|TRBV30|-
CAWRYPRGQLLGPDTQYF
TGTGCCTGGAGGTACCCCCGGGGACAACTTTTGGGCCCAGATACGCAGTATTTT
>TRBJ1-5|-|TRBV5-1|few
CASSWGAWDQPQHF
TGCGCCAGCAGCTGGGGAGCTTGGGATCAGCCCCAGCATTTT
>TRBJ2-2|-|TRBV5-1|-
CASSLSYRANTGELFF
TGCGCCAGCAGCTTGAGTTACAGGGCCAACACCGGGGAGCTGTTTTTT
>TRBJ2-3|-|TRBV9|many
CASSVGTGSSTDTQYF
TGTGCCAGCAGCGTGGGAACAGGGTCTAGCACAGATACGCAGTATTTT
>TRBJ2-1|TRBD1|TRBV24-1|many
CATSDRGTGSYNEQFF
TGTGCCACCAGTGATAGAGGGACAGGGTCCTACAATGAGCAGTTCTTC
>TRBJ2-2|-|TRBV7-3|-
CASGLWTGELFF
TGTGCCAGTGGCCTTTGGACCGGGGAGCTGTTTTTT
>TRBJ1-2|-|TRBV5-1|-
CASSLTFQTNCGYTF
TGCGCCAGCAGCTTGACGTTTCAGACTAACTGTGGCTACACCTTC
>TRBJ2-7|TRBD1|TRBV11-2|few
CASSRGQGTFYEQYF
TGTGCCAGCAGCCGCGGACAGGGAACCTTCTACGAGCAGTACTTC
>TRBJ2-7|-|TRBV14|-
CASSPDLRRQLYF
TGTGCCAGCAGCCCCGACCTTAGACGGCAGCTATACTTC
>TRBJ2-1|TRBD1|TRBV7-2|-
CASSFDRVYEQFF
TGTGCCAGCAGCTTCGACAGGGTTTATGAGCAGTTCTTC
>TRBJ2-5|-|TRBV5-1|-
CASSYLKGGALQETQYF
TGCGCCAGCAGCTACCTGAAAGGGGGGGCCCTCCAAGAGACCCAGTACTTC
>TRBJ2-7|-|TRBV2|few
CASSDGDPPYEQYF
TGTGCCAGCAGTGATGGGGACCCTCCCTACGAGCAGTACTTC
>TRBJ2-5|TRBD2|TRBV30|many
CAWSVSGGVGTQYF
TGTGCCTGGAGTGTGAGCGGGGGGGTAGGGACCCAGTACTTC
>TRBJ1-2|-|TRBV20-1|many
CSAPLRGVYTF
TGCAGTGCACCCCTCAGGGGTGTCTACACCTTC
>TRBJ2-5|TRBD1|TRBV14|-
CASSQSTGTGAGETQYF
TGTGCCAGCAGCCAATCAACCGGGACAGGGGCTGGAGAGACCCAGTACTTC
>TRBJ1-1|-|TRBV7-2|-
CASSPQGGVTEAFF
TGTGCCAGCAGCCCCCAGGGTGGTGTGACTGAAGCTTTCTTT
>TRBJ2-1|-|TRBV7-2|-
CASSLSPLYNEQFF
TGTGCCAGCAGCTTAAGTCCGCTATACAATGAGCAGTTCTTC
>TRBJ2-5|TRBD1|TRBV4-1|-
CASSHVGQGAKETQYF
TGCGCCAGCAGCCATGTGGGACAGGGGGCTAAAGAGACCCAGTACTTC